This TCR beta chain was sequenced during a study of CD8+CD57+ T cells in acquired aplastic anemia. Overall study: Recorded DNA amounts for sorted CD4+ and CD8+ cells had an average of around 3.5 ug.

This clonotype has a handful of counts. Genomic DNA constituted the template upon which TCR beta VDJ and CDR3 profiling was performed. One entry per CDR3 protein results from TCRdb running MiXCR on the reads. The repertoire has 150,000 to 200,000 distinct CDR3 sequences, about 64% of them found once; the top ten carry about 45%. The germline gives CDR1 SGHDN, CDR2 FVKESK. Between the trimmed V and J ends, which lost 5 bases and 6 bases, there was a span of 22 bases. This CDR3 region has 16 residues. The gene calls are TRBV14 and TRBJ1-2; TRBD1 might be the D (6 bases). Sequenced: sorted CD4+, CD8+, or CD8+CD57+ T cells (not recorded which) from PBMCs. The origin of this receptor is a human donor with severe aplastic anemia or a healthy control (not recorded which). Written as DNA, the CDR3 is TGTGCCAGCAGCTCGCGAAGCACCGGGGGCAAAAATGGCTACACCTTC. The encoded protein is CASSSRSTGGKNGYTF.